This passage covers 23 T cell receptor beta chains from one sample sequenced in a study of T cell clonotyping in hematopoietic cell transplantation. TCRdb keeps only in-frame clones here, not all; method: immunoSEQ multiplex PCR. Here the sample spans roughly 29,000 clones, around 70% being singletons. The time point here: recipient sample about 28 days before transplant, after cytoreduction. Source: peripheral blood mononuclear cells, taken before stem cell transplant. The receptor source for this set is a man aged 50 or older with myelodysplastic syndrome. Some clones in this sample may be carry-over from other donors' samples.

This clone was detected only once. This chain joins TRBV5-6 and TRBJ1-1; no definite D call. V was shortened by 2 bases and J by 5 bases, with 10 bases between the two germline ends. The CDR3 covers 13 residues. Germline-derived CDR1 and CDR2 are SGHDT and YYEEEE. CDR3 in amino acids: CASSFLEGTEAFF. CDR3 bases: TGTGCCAGCAGCTTTTTGGAAGGTACTGAAGCTTTCTTT.

V usage is TRBV30 and J usage is TRBJ1-2; D uncertain. CDR1 is GTSNPN, CDR2 SVGIG, per germline (reference sequence). Deletions cut 2 bases from V and 5 bases from J, with 18 bases between. CDR3 length: 15 residues. CDR3 bases: TGTGCCTGGAGTTCCGGACGGAGCTTAGGGTATGGCTACACCTTC. Translated, it gives CAWSSGRSLGYGYTF.

The chain is built from TRBV29-1 and TRBJ1-4; no clear D gene. The germline V gene encodes CDR1 SQVTM and CDR2 ANQGSEA. The CDR3 extends over 14 amino acids. V was shortened by 6 bases and J by 5 bases, with 16 bases between the two germline ends. CDR3 coding DNA: TGCAGCGTCTTCCTACTGGGCCCAAATGAAAAACTGTTTTTT. This sequence encodes CSVFLLGPNEKLFF.

The chain combines TRBV30 with TRBJ2-2; the D gene is possibly TRBD2 (6 bases). This CDR3 contains 14 residues. The ends were cut back, 0 bases at V and 5 bases at J, with 10 bases in the middle. CDR1 is GTSNPN and CDR2 is SVGIG in the germline V gene (reference sequence). The CDR3 loop is CAWSVRAGTGELFF. In DNA form, the CDR3 reads TGTGCCTGGAGTGTACGGGCGGGAACCGGGGAGCTGTTTTTT.

The chain recombines TRBV4-3 with TRBJ2-1; the match to TRBD1 covers 9 bases. The CDR3 is 16 residues long. The germline V gene encodes CDR1 LGHNA and CDR2 YSLEER. V was clipped by 0 bases and J by 5 bases; unmatched bases: 5. The chain's CDR3 is CASSQEETGGHNEQFF. In DNA form, the CDR3 reads TGCGCCAGCAGCCAAGAAGAGACAGGGGGTCACAATGAGCAGTTCTTC.

The chain combines TRBV6-5 with TRBJ1-3; no clear D gene. Germline V lookup: CDR1 MNHEY, CDR2 SVGAGI. This CDR3 has 14 amino acids. Trimming pared 5 bases from V and 7 bases from J, leaving 15 bases between. The CDR3 DNA sequence: TGTGCCAGCAGTGAGACTCGGCCGGCGAACACCATATATTTT. Translation gives CASSETRPANTIYF.

The chain uses TRBV6-1 and TRBJ1-1; D remains ambiguous. Trimming took off 9 bases at V and 4 bases at J, with 9 bases between the two ends. This CDR3 has 11 residues. CDR1 and CDR2 (germline): MNHNS, SASEGT. CDR3 residues: CASAVLTEAFF. CDR3 sequence (DNA): TGTGCCAGTGCCGTACTCACTGAAGCTTTCTTT.

CDR3 bases: TGCGCCAGCAGCCAAACGCTCGGGTTCACTAATGAAAAACTGTTTTTT. Translation gives CASSQTLGFTNEKLFF. V gene TRBV4-1 combines with J gene TRBJ1-4; D is ambiguous. Germline-derived CDR1 and CDR2 are MGHRA and YSYEKL. V lost 2 bases and J 2 bases, leaving 12 bases between the germline ends. The CDR3 is 16 residues long.

This sequence joins TRBV29-1 and TRBJ1-2; weak D call: TRBD1 (5 bases). This CDR3 comprises 11 residues. Trimming pared 4 bases from V and 6 bases from J, leaving 9 bases between. The germline V gene encodes CDR1 SQVTM and CDR2 ANQGSEA. In DNA form, the CDR3 reads TGCAGCGTTGTGTCAGGGAATGGCTACACCTTC. It is translated as CSVVSGNGYTF.

This clone was counted between two and nine times. The rearrangement uses TRBV7-2 and TRBJ2-7; 8 bases match TRBD2. CDR1 and CDR2 from the germline V gene are SGHTA and FQGNSA. Germline trimming cut 4 bases from V and 13 bases from J; bases unmatched to any gene: 9. CDR3 size: 12 residues. The CDR3 region is CASSSGTSGPYF. The DNA of the CDR3 is TGTGCCAGCAGCTCCGGAACTAGCGGTCCTTACTTC.

The table lists this clone with a few counts. The chain recombines TRBV7-2 with TRBJ1-2, with a weak D call TRBD1 (5 bases). CDR1 is SGHTA and CDR2 is FQGNSA in the germline V gene. Between the trimmed V and J ends, which lost 5 bases and 3 bases, there was a span of 16 bases. The CDR3 is made up of 15 amino acids. CDR3 sequence (DNA): TGTGCCAGCAGCCCCCGATCTGGGACGGACTATGGCTACACCTTC. This encodes CASSPRSGTDYGYTF.

This clone has only a few counts. The genes are TRBV6-1 and TRBJ2-4, with D possibly matching TRBD1 (6 bases). The CDR3 runs to 14 residues. V shed 3 bases and J shed 3 bases, with 9 bases lying between them. Germline V gene data show CDR1 as MNHNS and CDR2 as SASEGT. CDR3 region: CASSDKGGKNIQYF. The CDR3, as DNA: TGTGCCAGCAGTGACAAAGGGGGCAAAAACATTCAGTACTTC.

This chain uses TRBV7-7 with TRBJ1-5; tentative D call: TRBD1 (5 bases). CDR1 is SSHAT, CDR2 FNYEAQ, per germline (reference sequence). The CDR3 consists of 15 residues. The ends were cut back, 1 base at V and 3 bases at J, with 10 bases in the middle. The CDR3 sequence is CASSLVGGDNQPQHF. Here the CDR3 DNA reads TGTGCCAGCAGCTTAGTGGGGGGTGACAATCAGCCCCAGCATTTT.

The CDR3 DNA sequence: TGTGCCTGGAGTCCCCGGCTGGCAAATTACTACGAGCAGTACTTC. It translates to CAWSPRLANYYEQYF. The chain uses TRBV30 and TRBJ2-7, with D unclear. CDR3 length: 15 residues. Looked up from germline, CDR1 is GTSNPN and CDR2 is SVGIG (reference sequence). V dropped 2 bases and J dropped 3 bases, with 17 bases sitting between them.

V gene TRBV29-1 combines with J gene TRBJ2-7; 11 nucleotides align to TRBD1. The V segment lost 6 bases and the J segment 5 bases; nucleotides outside the gene matches: 15. Looked up from germline, CDR1 is SQVTM and CDR2 is ANQGSEA. CDR3 length equals 16 residues. The CDR3 loop reads CSVLSRDRGTLDEQYF. The CDR3 coding sequence is TGCAGCGTCCTCTCCCGGGACAGGGGGACTCTTGACGAGCAGTACTTC.

The rearrangement joins TRBV30 to TRBJ1-2; 10 bases are a match to TRBD1. V shed 5 bases and J 7 bases; nucleotides not matched to a gene: 7. The CDR3 has 13 amino acids. Germline CDR1 is GTSNPN and CDR2 is SVGIG (reference sequence). CDR3 loop: CAWVAGTGVGYTF. CDR3 coding DNA: TGTGCCTGGGTTGCCGGGACAGGGGTTGGCTACACCTTC.

This clone came up a few times. V gene TRBV7-9 combines with J gene TRBJ2-2, with 7 bases identical to TRBD2. In germline, CDR1 is SEHNR, CDR2 FQNEAQ (reference sequence). CDR3 size: 13 residues. J lost 5 bases, V lost 11 bases, and 8 bases had no gene match. The CDR3 reads CAEGGSGTGELFF. The CDR3, as DNA: TGTGCCGAAGGCGGGAGCGGTACCGGGGAGCTGTTTTTT.

This clone was observed a single time. The chain uses TRBV6-1 and TRBJ1-2, with D hard to call. CDR1 MNHNS and CDR2 SASEGT come from the germline V gene. Trimming shortened V by 0 bases and J by 2 bases, and 10 bases separated the two germline ends. CDR3 length: 15 residues. The CDR3 reads CASSEARTANYGYTF. The CDR3 DNA is TGTGCCAGCAGTGAAGCTCGGACGGCCAACTATGGCTACACCTTC.

The CDR3 nucleotides are TGTGCCAGCAGTTCCAGGACAGGGAGAGTTTACTATGGCTACACCTTC. Its translation: CASSSRTGRVYYGYTF. The chain carries TRBV6-5 and TRBJ1-2, with 8 bases lining up with TRBD1. Looked up from germline, CDR1 is MNHEY and CDR2 is SVGAGI. This CDR3 spans 16 amino acids. J was trimmed by 3 bases and V by 4 bases; bases with no gene match: 10.

This clone was found a few times. J is TRBJ2-7 and V is TRBV20-1; no clear D. This CDR3 region has 11 residues. Per the germline V gene, CDR1 is DFQATT and CDR2 is SNEGSKA (reference sequence). The CDR3 here is CCPVRAYEQYF. The CDR3, as DNA: TGCTGCCCGGTTCGCGCCTACGAGCAGTACTTC.

This clone occurred a few times. The genes are TRBV30 and TRBJ1-1; D is unclear. Germline V gives CDR1 GTSNPN, CDR2 SVGIG (reference sequence). The CDR3 runs to 12 residues. V was shortened by 2 bases and J by 5 bases, with 9 bases between the two germline ends. The CDR3 DNA sequence: TGTGCCTGGAGTCCGGGGAGGACTGAAGCTTTCTTT. This sequence encodes CAWSPGRTEAFF.

V usage is TRBV6-5 and J usage is TRBJ1-5; tentative D call: TRBD1 (6 bases). Between the trimmed V and J ends, which lost 6 bases and 2 bases, there was a span of 14 bases. The CDR3 is 15 amino acids. The V gene's germline CDR1 is MNHEY and CDR2 SVGAGI. The CDR3 sequence: CASRSGAGGNQPQHF. The CDR3 DNA sequence: TGTGCCAGCAGGTCGGGGGCAGGGGGCAATCAGCCCCAGCATTTT.

The CDR3 loop is CASSATPGNYGYTF. The CDR3 DNA reads TGTGCCAGCAGCGCCACTCCGGGGAACTATGGCTACACCTTC. The rearrangement links TRBV9 to TRBJ1-2; D remains unclear. This CDR3 is 14 amino acids long. Germline CDR1 is SGDLS and CDR2 is YYNGEE. The V end lost 3 bases, the J end lost 2 bases, and 11 bases lay between the germline ends.